Sequencing of this T cell receptor beta chain was carried out in a study of CD8 T cells in ankylosing spondylitis. Overall study findings and caveats: Significant enrichment of disease-linked clones was reported in matched ankylosing spondylitis synovial fluid. A motif in TCR beta, a set of about eight highly homologous variants, appeared characteristic of ankylosing spondylitis blood.

Of note for this clonotype: Antigen specificity is unknown.

TCR beta libraries were made by quantitative 5'-RACE with molecular barcodes. TCRdb processed the 5' RACE reads anew with MiXCR; each CDR3 protein has one entry. The data hold 220,000 or so distinct CDR3 sequences, with approximately 20% observed a single time. This TCR derives from a male donor with ankylosing spondylitis. Sample: blood, either unsorted or a sorted T cell fraction (not recorded which).

Here the CDR3 reads CASRSNGGTGYEQYF. The CDR3 DNA reads as TGTGCCAGCAGGTCAAATGGAGGGACGGGCTACGAGCAGTACTTC. J is TRBJ2-7 and V is TRBV7-3; D possibly corresponds to TRBD2 (6 bases). V was shortened by 6 bases and J by 3 bases, with 18 bases between the two germline ends. Germline values: CDR1 SGHTA, CDR2 FQGTGA. CDR3 size: 15 residues.